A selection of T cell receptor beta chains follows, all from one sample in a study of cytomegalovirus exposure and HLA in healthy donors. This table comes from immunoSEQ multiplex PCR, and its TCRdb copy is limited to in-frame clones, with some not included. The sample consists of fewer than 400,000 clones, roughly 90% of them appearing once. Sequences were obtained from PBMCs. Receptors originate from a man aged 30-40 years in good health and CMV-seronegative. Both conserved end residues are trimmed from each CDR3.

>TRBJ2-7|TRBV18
ASSPPARARGEQY
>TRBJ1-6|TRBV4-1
ASSPTGGQGYNSPLH
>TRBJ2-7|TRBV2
ASSEPLDRGLFKYEQY
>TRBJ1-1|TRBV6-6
ASSRTGASSEAF
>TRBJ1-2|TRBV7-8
ASSLMEGGYGYT
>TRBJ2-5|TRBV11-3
ASSPGVRAEETQY
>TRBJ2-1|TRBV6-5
ATLGGGVGEQF
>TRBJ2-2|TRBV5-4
ASSLPPGQGTGELF
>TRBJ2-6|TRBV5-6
ASSRDSSSGANVLT
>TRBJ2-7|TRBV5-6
ASSYGYEQY
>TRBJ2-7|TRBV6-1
ASSRDRGSGEQY
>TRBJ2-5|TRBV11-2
ASSLVHAGGRETQY